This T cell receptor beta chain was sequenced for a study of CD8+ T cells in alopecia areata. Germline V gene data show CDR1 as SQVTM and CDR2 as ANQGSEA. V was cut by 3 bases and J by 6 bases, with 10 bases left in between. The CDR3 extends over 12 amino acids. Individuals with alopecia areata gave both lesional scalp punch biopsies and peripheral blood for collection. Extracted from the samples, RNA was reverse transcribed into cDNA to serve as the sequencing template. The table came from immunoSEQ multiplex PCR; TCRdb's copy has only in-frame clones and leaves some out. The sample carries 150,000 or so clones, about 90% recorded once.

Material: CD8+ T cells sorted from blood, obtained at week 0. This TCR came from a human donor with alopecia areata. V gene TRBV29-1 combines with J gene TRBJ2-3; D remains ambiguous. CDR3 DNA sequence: TGCAGCGTTGAGGAAGGCTGGGATACGCAGTATTTT. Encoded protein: CSVEEGWDTQYF.